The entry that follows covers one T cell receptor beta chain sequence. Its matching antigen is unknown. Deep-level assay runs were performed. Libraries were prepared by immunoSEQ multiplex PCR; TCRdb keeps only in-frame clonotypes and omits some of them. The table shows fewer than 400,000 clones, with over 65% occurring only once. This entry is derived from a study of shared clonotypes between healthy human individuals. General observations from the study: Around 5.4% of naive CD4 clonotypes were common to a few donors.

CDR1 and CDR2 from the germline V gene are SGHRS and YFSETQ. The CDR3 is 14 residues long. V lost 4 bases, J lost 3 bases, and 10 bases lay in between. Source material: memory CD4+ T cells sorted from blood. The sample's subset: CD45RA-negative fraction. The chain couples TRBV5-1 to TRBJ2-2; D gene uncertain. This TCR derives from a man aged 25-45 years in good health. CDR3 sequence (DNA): TGCGCCAGCAGCGAACAAATGGACACCGGGGAGCTGTTTTTT. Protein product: CASSEQMDTGELFF.